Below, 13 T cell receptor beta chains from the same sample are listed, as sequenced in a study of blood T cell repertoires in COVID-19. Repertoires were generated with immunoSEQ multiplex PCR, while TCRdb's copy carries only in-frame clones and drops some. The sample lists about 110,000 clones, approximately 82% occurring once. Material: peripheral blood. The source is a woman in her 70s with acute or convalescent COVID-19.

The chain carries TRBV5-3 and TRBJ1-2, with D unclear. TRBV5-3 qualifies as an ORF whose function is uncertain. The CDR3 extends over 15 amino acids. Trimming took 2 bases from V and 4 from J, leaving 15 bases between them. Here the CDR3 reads CARSLTTETSYGYTF. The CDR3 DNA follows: TGTGCCAGAAGCTTAACAACAGAGACGAGCTATGGCTACACCTTC.

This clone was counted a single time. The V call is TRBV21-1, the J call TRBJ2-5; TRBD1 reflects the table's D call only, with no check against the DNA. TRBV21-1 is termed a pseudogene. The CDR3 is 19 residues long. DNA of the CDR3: TGTGCCAGCAGACCTACAATCCCTACAGGTACTCTACTCAGAGAGACCCAGTACTTC. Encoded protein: CASRPTIPTGTLLRETQYF.

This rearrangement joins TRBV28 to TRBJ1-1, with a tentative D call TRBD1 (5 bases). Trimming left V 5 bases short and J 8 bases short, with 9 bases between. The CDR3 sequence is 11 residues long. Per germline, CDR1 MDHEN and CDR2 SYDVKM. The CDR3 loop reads CASSGAREAFF. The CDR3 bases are TGTGCCAGCAGTGGGGCGAGGGAAGCTTTCTTT.

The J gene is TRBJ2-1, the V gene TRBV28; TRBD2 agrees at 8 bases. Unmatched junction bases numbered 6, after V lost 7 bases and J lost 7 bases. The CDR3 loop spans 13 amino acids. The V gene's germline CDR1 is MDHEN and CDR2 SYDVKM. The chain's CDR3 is CASTGGRKNEQFF. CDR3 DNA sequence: TGTGCCAGCACGGGAGGGCGCAAGAATGAGCAGTTCTTC.

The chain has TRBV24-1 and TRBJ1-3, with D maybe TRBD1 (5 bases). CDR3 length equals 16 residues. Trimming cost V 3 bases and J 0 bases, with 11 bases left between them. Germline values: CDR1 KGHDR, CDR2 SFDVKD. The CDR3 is CATSDRRDPSGNTIYF. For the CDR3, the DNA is TGTGCCACCAGTGATAGGAGGGACCCCTCTGGAAACACCATATATTTT.

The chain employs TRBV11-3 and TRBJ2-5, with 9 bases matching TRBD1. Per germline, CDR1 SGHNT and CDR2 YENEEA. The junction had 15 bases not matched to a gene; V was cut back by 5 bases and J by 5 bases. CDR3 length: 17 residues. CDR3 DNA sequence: TGTGCCAGCAGCGACGGTAGGACAGGGGCTTTTTCGGAGACCCAGTACTTC. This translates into CASSDGRTGAFSETQYF.

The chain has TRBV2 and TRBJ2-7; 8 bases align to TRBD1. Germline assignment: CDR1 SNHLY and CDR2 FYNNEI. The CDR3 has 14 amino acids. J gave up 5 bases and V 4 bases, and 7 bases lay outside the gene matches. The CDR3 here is CASSGTGNGNEQYF. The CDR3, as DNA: TGTGCCAGCAGTGGGACAGGGAATGGCAACGAGCAGTACTTC.

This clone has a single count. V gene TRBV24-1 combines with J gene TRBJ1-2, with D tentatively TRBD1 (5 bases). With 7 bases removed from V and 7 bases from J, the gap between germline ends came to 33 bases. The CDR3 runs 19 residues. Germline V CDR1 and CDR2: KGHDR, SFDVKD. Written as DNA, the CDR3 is TGTGCCACCAGCAACGGAGGGGTGAGTGGGACCTTAAGAGGTGGTGGCTACACCTTC. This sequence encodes CATSNGGVSGTLRGGGYTF.

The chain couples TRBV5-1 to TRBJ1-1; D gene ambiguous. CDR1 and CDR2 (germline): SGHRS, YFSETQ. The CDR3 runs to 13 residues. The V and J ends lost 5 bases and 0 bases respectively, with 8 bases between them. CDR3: CASRPTMNTEAFF. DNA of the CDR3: TGCGCCAGCAGGCCGACAATGAACACTGAAGCTTTCTTT. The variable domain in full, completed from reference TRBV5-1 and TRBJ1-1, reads KAGVTQTPRYLIKTRGQQVTLSCSPISGHRSVSWYQQTPGQGLQFLFEYFSETQRNKGNFPGRFSGRQFSNSRSEMNVSTLELGDSALYLCASRPTMNTEAFFGQGTRLTVV.

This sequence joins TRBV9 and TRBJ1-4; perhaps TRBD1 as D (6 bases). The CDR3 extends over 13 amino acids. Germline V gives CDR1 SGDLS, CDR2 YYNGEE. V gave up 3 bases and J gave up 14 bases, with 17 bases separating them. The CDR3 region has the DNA TGTGCCAGCAGCGGGGTTACAGGGTCCGCGCTGTTTTTT. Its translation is CASSGVTGSALFF.

CDR3 coding DNA: TGTGCCAGCAGGGTGGTTTTCGGGACAGCGATGGAAAAACTGTTTTTT. Encoded protein: CASRVVFGTAMEKLFF. This chain uses TRBV5-8 with TRBJ1-4; 7 bases fit TRBD1. Germline trimming cut 5 bases from V and 8 bases from J; bases unmatched to any gene: 15. This CDR3 contains 16 residues. Germline CDR1 SGHTS, CDR2 YDEGEE.

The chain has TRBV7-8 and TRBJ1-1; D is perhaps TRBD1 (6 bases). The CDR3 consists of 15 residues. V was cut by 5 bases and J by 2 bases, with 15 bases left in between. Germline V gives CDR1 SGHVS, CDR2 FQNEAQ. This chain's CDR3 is CASSVIQGSNTEAFF. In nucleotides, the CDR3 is TGTGCCAGCAGCGTTATACAGGGTAGCAACACTGAAGCTTTCTTT. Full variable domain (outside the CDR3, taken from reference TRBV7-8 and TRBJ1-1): GAGVSQSPRYKVAKRGQDVALRCDPISGHVSLFWYQQALGQGPEFLTYFQNEAQLDKSGLPSDRFFAERPEGSVSTLKIQRTQQEDSAVYLCASSVIQGSNTEAFFGQGTRLTVV.

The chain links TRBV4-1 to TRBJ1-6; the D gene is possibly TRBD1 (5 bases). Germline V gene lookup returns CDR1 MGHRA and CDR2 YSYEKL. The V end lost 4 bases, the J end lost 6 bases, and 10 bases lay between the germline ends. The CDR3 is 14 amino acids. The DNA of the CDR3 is TGCGCCAGCAGCCCGCGGGACGGTAATTCACCCCTCCACTTT. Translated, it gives CASSPRDGNSPLHF.